This T cell receptor (beta chain) was identified in a study of metastatic and nonmetastatic thyroid tumors. Study as a whole: The study looked at repertoires side by side in blood and in tumor or nodule tissue from malignant and benign thyroid patients.

Thyroid surgery took place with no prior treatment in any patient. The V gene's germline CDR1 is MRHNA and CDR2 SNTAGT. The germline V and J ends were trimmed by 2 bases and 8 bases, with 16 bases remaining between them. This CDR3 has 15 amino acids. Study-level results: Patients with malignant thyroid tumors reportedly had significantly higher TCR beta diversity than those with benign nodules, in blood and tumor.

Original data processing: Building a distant-metastasis classifier for papillary thyroid cancer drew on CDR3 differences across clinicopathological groups. Using MiXCR, TCRdb re-called clones from the PCR reads. TCRdb's processing, not the authors' own work, is the source of the V and J calls. The table records about 89,000 clones, around 12% of them present only once. This clone was observed many times. No antigen is known for it. The TCR sequence derives from a female donor with papillary thyroid cancer or a benign thyroid nodule (not recorded which). Some clones in this sample may be carry-over from other donors' samples. The rearrangement joins TRBV6-4 to TRBJ2-1; tentative D call: TRBD2 (6 bases). The sequenced material came from tumor tissue. In nucleotides, the CDR3 is TGTGCCAGCAGTGACCTTCCGGGAGCTTTTGATGAGCAGTTCTTC. This gives the protein CASSDLPGAFDEQFF.